A selection of T cell receptor beta chains follows, all from one sample in a study of blood T cell repertoires in COVID-19. Using immunoSEQ multiplex PCR, the repertoire was profiled, and TCRdb retains in-frame clones only, with some absent. The table has 200,000 to 250,000 clones, 87% seen once. The sample was peripheral blood. The receptor source for this set is a man between 60 and 75 years old who had recovered from COVID-19. The CDR3 runs from the conserved cysteine through the conserved F or W. The D gene is left open where the match is weak. The size entry is marked missing in some rows and otherwise reads once, few, many or a size class.

clone size,J gene,D gene,V gene,CDR3 DNA,CDR3 protein
.,TRBJ2-1,TRBD2,TRBV30,TGTGCCTGGAGTCGGTGGACTAGCGGGATCTCCGGGCGGGATGAGCAGTTCTTC,CAWSRWTSGISGRDEQFF
few,TRBJ2-2,.,TRBV5-4,TGTGCCAGCAGCCCCGGACAGATGCGTGGACCCGGGGAGCTGTTTTTT,CASSPGQMRGPGELFF
.,TRBJ2-6,.,TRBV7-2,TGTGCCAGCAGCTTAGTAGGGGTAACCGGGGCCAACGTCCTGACTTTC,CASSLVGVTGANVLTF
.,TRBJ2-1,TRBD2,TRBV9,TGTGCCAGCAGCGTAGGACTAGCGGAAACCTACAATGAGCAGTTCTTC,CASSVGLAETYNEQFF
.,TRBJ1-1,.,TRBV5-8,TGTGCCAGCAGCTGGCAGGGCCCGGCTATGAACACTGAAGCTTTCTTT,CASSWQGPAMNTEAFF
.,TRBJ2-5,TRBD1,TRBV28,TGTGCCAGCAGCCTACCGACAGGGGGGCAAGAGACCCAGTACTTC,CASSLPTGGQETQYF
.,TRBJ1-6,TRBD1,TRBV9,TGTGCCAGCAGCCCCAACGGACAGGGTTATAATTCACCCCTCCACTTT,CASSPNGQGYNSPLHF
.,TRBJ2-7,.,TRBV5-1,TGCGCCAGCAGCTTGGTCTCAGGGGCCTCCTACGAGCAGTACTTC,CASSLVSGASYEQYF
once,TRBJ2-6,TRBD2,TRBV19,TGTGCCAGTAGCGGGAGACTAGCGGGAGCTGGGGCCAACGTCCTGACTTTC,CASSGRLAGAGANVLTF
.,TRBJ1-3,TRBD1,TRBV6-6,TGTGCCAGCAGTTACAGGCCAGGGGGCGCTGGAAACACCATATATTTT,CASSYRPGGAGNTIYF
.,TRBJ1-2,.,TRBV5-1,TGCGCCAGCAGCTTGTCAGAAAACTATGGCTACACCTTC,CASSLSENYGYTF
few,TRBJ2-2,TRBD2,TRBV2,TGTGCCAGCAGTGTTAGCCTAGCGGGAGTTAAGACCGGGGAGCTGTTTTTT,CASSVSLAGVKTGELFF
.,TRBJ2-2,.,TRBV6-4,TGTGCCAGCAGTGACCCTGCGTCCAACACCGGGGAGCTGTTTTTT,CASSDPASNTGELFF
.,TRBJ2-3,TRBD2,TRBV5-4,TGTGCCAGCAGCCCGGGAGGGGCCACAGATACGCAGTATTTT,CASSPGGATDTQYF